The 13 T cell receptor beta chains presented below share a single source sample, sequenced in a study of control samples from healthy donors and cancer patients. Here immunoSEQ multiplex PCR was the method, and the copy in TCRdb shows in-frame clones only, minus some. The sample lists 150,000 or so clones, about 93% seen once, with 12% to 15% in the top ten. Input material: PBMCs. These receptor sequences come from a man between 60 and 75 years old with colorectal cancer.

V is TRBV29-1 and J is TRBJ1-1; tentatively, D is TRBD1 (5 bases). Trimming took 6 bases from V and 0 from J, leaving 17 bases between them. Per germline, CDR1 SQVTM and CDR2 ANQGSEA. The CDR3 extends over 15 amino acids. The CDR3 loop reads CSVPRRGGMNTEAFF. CDR3 coding DNA: TGCAGCGTACCCCGGCGGGGCGGAATGAACACTGAAGCTTTCTTT.

The chain combines TRBV10-1 with TRBJ2-2; maybe TRBD2 (5 bases). The germline V and J ends were trimmed by 6 bases and 3 bases, with 11 bases remaining between them. Germline CDR1 and CDR2: WNHNN and SYGVQD (reference sequence). The CDR3 loop spans 14 amino acids. CDR3 residues: CASSASPYTGELFF. The CDR3 bases are TGCGCCAGCAGCGCTAGCCCCTACACCGGGGAGCTGTTTTTT.

J is TRBJ2-7 and V is TRBV2, with D hard to call. Germline V gives CDR1 SNHLY, CDR2 FYNNEI. V shed 5 bases and J shed 7 bases, with 15 bases lying between them. The length of the CDR3 is 13 residues. The CDR3 DNA is TGTGCCAGCAGTCCTACCTCAGTCGGGGAGCAGTACTTC. Protein: CASSPTSVGEQYF. The whole variable domain, remainder taken from reference TRBV2 and TRBJ2-7, is EPEVTQTPSHQVTQMGQEVILRCVPISNHLYFYWYRQILGQKVEFLVSFYNNEISEKSEIFDDQFSVERPDGSNFTLKIRSTKLEDSAMYFCASSPTSVGEQYFGPGTRLTVT.

There are a few counts of this clone. The CDR3 region is CASSSVVNYGYTF. The CDR3 bases are TGTGCCAGCAGTTCCGTGGTAAACTATGGCTACACCTTC. The chain recombines TRBV6-6 with TRBJ1-2; no clear D gene. The CDR3 runs 13 residues. Germline V gives CDR1 MNHNY, CDR2 SVGAGI (reference sequence). Deletions cut 4 bases from V and 2 bases from J, with 8 bases between.

The rearrangement links TRBV27 to TRBJ1-1, with 8 nucleotides matching TRBD1. Germline V gives CDR1 MNHEY, CDR2 SMNVEV (reference sequence). This CDR3 spans 13 amino acids. Trimming removed 5 bases from V and 5 bases from J; junction bases left unmatched: 4. The CDR3 DNA sequence: TGTGCCAGCAGTCCCCAGGGGGCTACTGAAGCTTTCTTT. Its translation: CASSPQGATEAFF.

This clone was recorded once. This chain connects TRBV5-1 to TRBJ2-1; 9 nucleotides line up with TRBD1. The V and J ends lost 3 bases and 2 bases, in that order; junction bases with no gene match: 6. Germline CDR1 is SGHRS and CDR2 is YFSETQ. This CDR3 contains 16 residues. CDR3 bases: TGCGCCAGCAGCTGGACCCGGGACAGGGCCTACAATGAGCAGTTCTTC. This codes for CASSWTRDRAYNEQFF.

The chain joins TRBV3-1 (or the pseudogene TRBV3-2) to TRBJ1-2, with D possibly matching TRBD1 (5 bases). Per the germline V gene, CDR1 is LGHDT and CDR2 is YNNKEL (reference sequence). The length of the CDR3 is 11 residues. V was trimmed by 10 bases and J by 6 bases, leaving 12 bases between them. The CDR3 DNA reads TGTGCCACGGGGGGGTACCATGGCTACACCTTC. It encodes CATGGYHGYTF.

The gene calls are TRBV6-5 and TRBJ1-2, with 10 positions matching TRBD1. Germline trimming cut 8 bases from V and 8 bases from J; bases unmatched to any gene: 5. The CDR3 extends over 12 amino acids. CDR1 MNHEY and CDR2 SVGAGI come from the germline V gene. The CDR3: CASEGTGDGYTF. The CDR3 DNA sequence: TGTGCCAGCGAAGGGACAGGGGACGGCTACACCTTC.

The rearrangement joins TRBV9 to TRBJ2-5, with 13 positions matching TRBD2. J was trimmed by 5 bases and V by 4 bases; bases with no gene match: 8. CDR1 is SGDLS and CDR2 is YYNGEE in the germline V gene. The CDR3 sequence is 16 residues long. CDR3 sequence reads: CASSPITSGGAETQYF. The DNA for the CDR3 is TGTGCCAGCAGCCCTATAACTAGCGGGGGGGCGGAGACCCAGTACTTC.

The chain carries TRBV12-3 or TRBV12-4 and TRBJ2-3; TRBD2 is a possible D gene (6 bases). Trimming pared 5 bases from V and 0 bases from J, leaving 6 bases between. CDR3 size: 13 residues. The CDR3 region is CASSAGSTDTQYF. The CDR3 DNA reads as TGTGCCAGCAGTGCGGGGAGCACAGATACGCAGTATTTT.

V is TRBV19 and J is TRBJ1-6, with D tentatively TRBD1 (5 bases). The CDR3 consists of 15 residues. The V gene lost 3 bases and the J gene lost 9 bases, with 15 bases spanning the gap. Germline assignment: CDR1 LNHDA and CDR2 SQIVND (reference sequence). CDR3 nucleotide sequence: TGTGCCAGTAGTATGTCCTGGACATCTCTTTCACCCCTCCACTTT. It is translated as CASSMSWTSLSPLHF.

The V gene is TRBV5-1, the J gene TRBJ2-2; 14 bases align to TRBD2. The CDR3 is 19 residues long. CDR1 SGHRS and CDR2 YFSETQ come from the germline V gene. V trimming: 4 bases; J trimming: 2 bases; junction bases outside the gene matches: 10. The CDR3 nucleotides are TGCGCCAGCAGCGCAACGACTAGCGGGGGGGCATTTAACACCGGGGAGCTGTTTTTT. Its translation is CASSATTSGGAFNTGELFF.

This clone has more than one count but fewer than ten. The J gene is TRBJ1-2, the V gene TRBV2; 8 nucleotides align to TRBD1. CDR1 SNHLY and CDR2 FYNNEI come from the germline V gene. Losses at the gene ends were 8 bases for V and 8 bases for J; bases not matched to a gene: 10. The CDR3 loop spans 13 amino acids. In DNA, the CDR3 is TGTGCCAGCGTGGACAGGGTGGGGTACGGCTACACCTTC. Translating gives CASVDRVGYGYTF.